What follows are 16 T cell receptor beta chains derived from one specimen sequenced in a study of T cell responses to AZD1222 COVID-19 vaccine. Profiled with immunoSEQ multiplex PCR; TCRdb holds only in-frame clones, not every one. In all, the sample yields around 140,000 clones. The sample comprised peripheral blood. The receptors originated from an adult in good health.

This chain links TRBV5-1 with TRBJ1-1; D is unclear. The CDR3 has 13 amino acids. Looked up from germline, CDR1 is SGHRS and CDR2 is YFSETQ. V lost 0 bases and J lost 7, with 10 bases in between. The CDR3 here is CASSLVGLSEAFF. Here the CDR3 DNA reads TGCGCCAGCAGCTTGGTCGGCCTTAGTGAAGCTTTCTTT.

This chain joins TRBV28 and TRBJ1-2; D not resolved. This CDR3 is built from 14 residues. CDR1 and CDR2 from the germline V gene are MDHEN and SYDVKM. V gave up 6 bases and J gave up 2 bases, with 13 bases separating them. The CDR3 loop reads CASSPGATNYGYTF. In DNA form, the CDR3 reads TGTGCCAGCAGCCCTGGAGCAACGAACTATGGCTACACCTTC.

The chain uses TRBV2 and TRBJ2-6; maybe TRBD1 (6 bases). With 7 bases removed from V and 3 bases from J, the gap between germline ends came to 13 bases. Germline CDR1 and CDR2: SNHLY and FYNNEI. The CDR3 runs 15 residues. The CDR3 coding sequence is TGTGCCAGCACACAGGGTTTGCATGGGGCCAACGTCCTGACTTTC. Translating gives CASTQGLHGANVLTF.

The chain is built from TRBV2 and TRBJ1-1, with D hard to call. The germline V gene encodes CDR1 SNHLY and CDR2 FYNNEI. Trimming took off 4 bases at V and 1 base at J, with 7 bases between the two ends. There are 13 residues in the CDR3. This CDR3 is CASSVDPNTEAFF. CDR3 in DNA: TGTGCCAGCAGTGTGGACCCGAACACTGAAGCTTTCTTT.

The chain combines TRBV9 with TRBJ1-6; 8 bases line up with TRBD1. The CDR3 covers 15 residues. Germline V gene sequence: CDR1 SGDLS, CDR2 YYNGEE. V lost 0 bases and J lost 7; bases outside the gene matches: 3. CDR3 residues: CASSVDNRGNSPLHF. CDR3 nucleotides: TGTGCCAGCAGCGTAGATAACAGGGGGAATTCACCCCTCCACTTT.

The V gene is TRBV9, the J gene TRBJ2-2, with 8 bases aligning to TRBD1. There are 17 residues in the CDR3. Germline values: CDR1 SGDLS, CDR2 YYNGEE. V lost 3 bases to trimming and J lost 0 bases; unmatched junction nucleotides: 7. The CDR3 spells CASSASGTGTNTGELFF. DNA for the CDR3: TGTGCCAGCAGCGCGTCCGGGACAGGAACGAACACCGGGGAGCTGTTTTTT.

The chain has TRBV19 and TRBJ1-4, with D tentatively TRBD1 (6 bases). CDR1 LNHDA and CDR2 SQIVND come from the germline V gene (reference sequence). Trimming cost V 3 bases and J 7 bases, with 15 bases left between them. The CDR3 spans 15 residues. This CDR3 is CASSILRQVGEKLFF. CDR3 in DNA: TGTGCCAGTAGTATCCTTCGACAGGTCGGTGAAAAACTGTTTTTT.

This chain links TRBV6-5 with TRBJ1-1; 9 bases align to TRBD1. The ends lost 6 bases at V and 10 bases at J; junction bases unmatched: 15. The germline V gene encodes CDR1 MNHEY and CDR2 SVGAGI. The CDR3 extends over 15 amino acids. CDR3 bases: TGTGCCAGCAGCCAACATGGACAGGGGAGAGGCGGAGCTTTCTTT. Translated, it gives CASSQHGQGRGGAFF.

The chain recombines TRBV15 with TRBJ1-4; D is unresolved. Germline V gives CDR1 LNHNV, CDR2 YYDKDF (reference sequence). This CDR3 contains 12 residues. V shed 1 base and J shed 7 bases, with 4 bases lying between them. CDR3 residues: CATSRVVEKLFF. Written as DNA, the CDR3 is TGTGCCACCAGCAGAGTAGTTGAAAAACTGTTTTTT. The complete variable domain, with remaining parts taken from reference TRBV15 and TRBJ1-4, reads DAMVIQNPRYQVTQFGKPVTLSCSQTLNHNVMYWYQQKSSQAPKLLFHYYDKDFNNEADTPDNFQSRRPNTSFCFLDIRSPGLGDTAMYLCATSRVVEKLFFGSGTQLSVL.

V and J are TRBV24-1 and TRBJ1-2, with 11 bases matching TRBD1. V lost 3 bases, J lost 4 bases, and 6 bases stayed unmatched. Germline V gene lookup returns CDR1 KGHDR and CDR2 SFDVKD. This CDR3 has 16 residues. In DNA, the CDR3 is TGTGCCACCAGTGATCACCGGACAGGGGGCGGCTATGGCTACACCTTC. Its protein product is CATSDHRTGGGYGYTF.

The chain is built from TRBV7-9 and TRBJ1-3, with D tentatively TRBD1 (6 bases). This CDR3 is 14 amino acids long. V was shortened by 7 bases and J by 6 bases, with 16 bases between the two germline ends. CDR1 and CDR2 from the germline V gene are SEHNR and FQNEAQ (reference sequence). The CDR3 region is CASTLGAGENTIYF. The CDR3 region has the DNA TGTGCCAGCACCCTAGGGGCAGGGGAAAACACCATATATTTT.

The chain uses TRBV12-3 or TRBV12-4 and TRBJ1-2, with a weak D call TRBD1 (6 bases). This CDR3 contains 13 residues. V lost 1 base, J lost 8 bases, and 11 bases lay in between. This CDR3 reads CASSLVGGGGYTF. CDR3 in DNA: TGTGCCAGCAGTTTAGTAGGGGGAGGCGGCTACACCTTC.

CDR3 in amino acids: CASSSTTNEKLFF. DNA for the CDR3: TGTGCCAGCAGTTCGACAACTAATGAAAAACTGTTTTTT. J is TRBJ1-4 and V is TRBV27, with D uncertain. The CDR3 runs 13 residues. Germline V gene lookup returns CDR1 MNHEY and CDR2 SMNVEV (reference sequence). The ends were cut back, 4 bases at V and 0 bases at J, with 3 bases in the middle.

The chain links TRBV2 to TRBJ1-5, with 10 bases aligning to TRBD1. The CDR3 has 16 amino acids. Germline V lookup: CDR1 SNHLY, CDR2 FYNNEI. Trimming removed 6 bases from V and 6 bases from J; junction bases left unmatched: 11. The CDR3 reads CASSDLLGTGVQPQHF. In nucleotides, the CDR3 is TGTGCCAGCAGCGACCTCCTCGGGACAGGGGTTCAGCCCCAGCATTTT.

In DNA, the CDR3 is TGCGCCAGCAGCTCCTTCTTCGTGACAGGGATGAACACTGAAGCTTTCTTT. It is translated as CASSSFFVTGMNTEAFF. The genes are TRBV5-1 and TRBJ1-1; 7 nucleotides line up with TRBD1. The CDR3 is made up of 17 amino acids. Germline lookup yields CDR1 SGHRS and CDR2 YFSETQ. V was clipped by 3 bases and J by 0 bases; unmatched bases: 11.

CDR3 nucleotide sequence: TGCAGCGTGGTGACAACCGAGGGGCCCCAGCATTTT. As protein: CSVVTTEGPQHF. The chain carries TRBV29-1 and TRBJ1-5, with D uncertain. Trimming took off 6 bases at V and 9 bases at J, with 15 bases between the two ends. The germline CDR1 and CDR2 sequences are SQVTM and ANQGSEA. The CDR3 length is 12 residues.